Detailed here is one T cell receptor beta chain. Its antigen is as yet unknown. One base away lies a much larger clone, so this may be a sequencing read error. This CDR3 is built from 13 residues. CDR1 and CDR2 (germline): DFQATT, SNEGSKA (reference sequence). Deletions cut 5 bases from V and 2 bases from J, with 10 bases between. This specimen belongs to a study of glioma-infiltrating T cells. Looking at the study overall: WHO grade II oligodendrogliomas or astrocytomas, plus non-recurrent WHO grade IV glioblastomas, were sampled.

Notes on the study in general: Only very few CDR3 sequences appeared in both tissue and blood.

TCR alpha and beta CDR3 regions were amplified from RNA using iRepertoire nested multiplex PCR. TCRdb processed the multiplex PCR reads anew with MiXCR; each CDR3 protein has one entry. The sample has 300,000 to 400,000 distinct CDR3 sequences; more than 35% are singletons. The rearrangement uses TRBV20-1 and TRBJ1-5; D unresolved. The sequenced material came from glioma tissue, nonneoplastic brain tissue, or PBMCs (not recorded which). This TCR came from a human donor with low-grade glioma or glioblastoma, undergoing nonglioma brain surgery, or in good health (not recorded which). For the CDR3, the DNA is TGCAGTGCTGGTGAAAGGGGCAATCAGCCCCAGCATTTT. Its protein is CSAGERGNQPQHF.